These 9 T cell receptor beta chains were all obtained from the same sample, sequenced in a study of T cell repertoires in cytomegalovirus infection. No antigen is known for these receptors. TCRdb called the reads again in MiXCR, with one record for every CDR3 protein. The sample includes about 920,000 distinct CDR3 sequences, roughly 30% of them seen just once. The sample consisted of cultured CD8+ T cells from PBMCs, taken from culture after CMV antigen stimulation. The receptors were gathered from a human donor in good health (CMV status not recorded). Some clones in this sample may be carry-over from other donors' samples.

This clonotype appeared a few times. The J gene is TRBJ2-7, the V gene TRBV5-4; TRBD1 aligns across 7 bases. The ends lost 3 bases at V and 4 bases at J; junction bases unmatched: 16. CDR1 SGHNT and CDR2 YYREEE come from the germline V gene (reference sequence). CDR3 length: 17 amino acids. CDR3 sequence: CASSSRPQTGLAYEQYF. The CDR3 nucleotides are TGTGCCAGCAGCTCCCGCCCCCAGACAGGGTTGGCGTACGAGCAGTACTTC.

This clonotype was seen at least ten times. The V gene is TRBV7-9, the J gene TRBJ1-5; no clear D. This CDR3 comprises 14 residues. Trimming cost V 6 bases and J 4 bases, with 13 bases left between them. The germline gives CDR1 SEHNR, CDR2 FQNEAQ (reference sequence). The CDR3 bases are TGTGCCAGCAGTGTGGCTGACGGGAATCAGCCCCAGCATTTT. Protein: CASSVADGNQPQHF.

V usage is TRBV2 and J usage is TRBJ2-5, with 7 bases lining up with TRBD1. Germline-derived CDR1 and CDR2 are SNHLY and FYNNEI. This CDR3 has 15 amino acids. J was trimmed by 0 bases and V by 4 bases; bases with no gene match: 5. CDR3 nucleotides: TGTGCCAGCAGTGTCGGGACAGCGTACCAAGAGACCCAGTACTTC. This codes for CASSVGTAYQETQYF.

The rearrangement joins TRBV10-3 to TRBJ2-5; D is ambiguous. The CDR3 is 14 residues long. Germline loops: CDR1 ENHRY, CDR2 SYGVKD. Trimming left V 0 bases short and J 2 bases short, with 7 bases between. The CDR3 region has the DNA TGTGCCATCAGTGAGTCTGGCCAGCAAGAGACCCAGTACTTC. Translation: CAISESGQQETQYF.

This clonotype was counted a few times. This CDR3 is CASKDDVLSYNSPLHF. The CDR3 DNA sequence: TGTGCCAGCAAAGACGACGTGCTCTCCTATAATTCACCCCTCCACTTT. The chain links TRBV6-6 to TRBJ1-6; no definite D call. Looked up from germline, CDR1 is MNHNY and CDR2 is SVGAGI (reference sequence). Deletions cut 7 bases from V and 0 bases from J, with 13 bases between. CDR3 length equals 16 residues.

The V and J genes are TRBV27 and TRBJ1-2; 7 nucleotides match TRBD1. The CDR3 has 15 residues. Germline V gene sequence: CDR1 MNHEY, CDR2 SMNVEV (reference sequence). The trim removed 4 bases at V and 4 bases at J, leaving 9 bases unmatched. CDR3 amino acids: CASSYGLGTAYGYTF. The CDR3, as DNA: TGTGCCAGCAGTTATGGCCTGGGGACAGCCTATGGCTACACCTTC.

V is TRBV29-1 and J is TRBJ2-1, with TRBD1 as a possible D gene (6 bases). Germline-derived CDR1 and CDR2 are SQVTM and ANQGSEA. Trimming removed 4 bases from V and 5 bases from J, with 9 bases in between. This CDR3 is built from 12 residues. CDR3 DNA sequence: TGCAGCGTTGTGGGACAAGACAATGAGCAGTTCTTC. As protein: CSVVGQDNEQFF.

This clonotype was seen once. This sequence joins TRBV19 and TRBJ1-1; no clear D gene. CDR3 length: 16 amino acids. Trimming cost V 9 bases and J 5 bases, with 25 bases left between them. CDR1 is LNHDA, CDR2 SQIVND, per germline (reference sequence). The CDR3 spells CASKPSLGPRATEAFF. The CDR3 nucleotides read TGTGCCAGCAAACCTTCCTTGGGCCCTCGAGCTACTGAAGCTTTCTTT.

This clonotype was seen more than once but under ten times. The rearrangement links TRBV6-2 or TRBV6-3 to TRBJ2-1; D ambiguous. The CDR3 length is 14 residues. Germline V CDR1 and CDR2: MNHEY, SVGEGT. V was clipped by 6 bases and J by 8 bases, with 17 bases between them. The CDR3 loop is CASRTVPDGDEQFF. CDR3 bases: TGTGCCAGCAGAACGGTCCCTGACGGCGATGAGCAGTTCTTC.